The entry below describes one T cell receptor (beta chain). What it binds is not known. This entry is derived from a study of response to subunit inactivated influenza vaccine. TCRdb redid the calling of the RT-PCR reads with MiXCR, one entry per CDR3 protein. The sample holds around 580,000 distinct CDR3 sequences, about 12% seen once. General study results and limits: With each seasonal influenza vaccination, the authors suggested, few new T cells are recruited.

Trimming removed 0 bases from V and 0 bases from J; junction bases left unmatched: 9. The CDR3 consists of 18 residues. Germline V gene sequence: CDR1 SGHRS, CDR2 YFSETQ. The sequences come from PBMCs from blood, collected on the day of vaccination. The gene calls are TRBV5-1 and TRBJ2-1; 7 bases are a match to TRBD1. The sequence came from a man aged 45 to 65 who received an inactivated influenza vaccine. The CDR3 DNA reads as TGCGCCAGCAGCTTGGCCGAAGGGGGCCTGAGCTCCTACAATGAGCAGTTCTTC. Amino acids: CASSLAEGGLSSYNEQFF. Full variable domain (remainder filled in from reference TRBV5-1 and TRBJ2-1): KAGVTQTPRYLIKTRGQQVTLSCSPISGHRSVSWYQQTPGQGLQFLFEYFSETQRNKGNFPGRFSGRQFSNSRSEMNVSTLELGDSALYLCASSLAEGGLSSYNEQFFGPGTRLTVL.